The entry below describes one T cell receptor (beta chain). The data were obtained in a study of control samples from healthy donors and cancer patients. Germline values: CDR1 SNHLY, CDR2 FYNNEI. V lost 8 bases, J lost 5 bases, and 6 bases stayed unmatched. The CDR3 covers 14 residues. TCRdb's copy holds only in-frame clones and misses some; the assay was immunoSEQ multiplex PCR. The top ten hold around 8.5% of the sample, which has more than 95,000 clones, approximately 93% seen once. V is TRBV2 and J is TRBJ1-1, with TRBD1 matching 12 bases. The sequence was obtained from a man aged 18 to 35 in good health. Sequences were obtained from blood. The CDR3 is CASLGQGARTEAFF. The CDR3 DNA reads TGTGCCAGCCTGGGACAGGGGGCTCGAACTGAAGCTTTCTTT.